Listed below are T cell receptor beta chains from one sample, sequenced in a study of OX40 agonist ivuxolimab in advanced cancers. Repertoires were generated with immunoSEQ multiplex PCR, while TCRdb's copy carries only in-frame clones and drops some. Seen here are under 20,000 clones, approximately 78% observed once, and the top ten hold 20% to 30%. The specimen comprised CD4+ or CD8+ T cells sorted from blood, sampled in a trial of the OX40 agonist ivuxolimab. These receptors were collected from an adult with an advanced solid tumor such as melanoma, head and neck, liver or kidney cancer. CDR3s leave out the opening cysteine and the closing phenylalanine or tryptophan.

j_gene: TRBJ2-7
v_gene: TRBV6-4
CDR3aa: ASSDGAGREQY

j_gene: TRBJ2-2
v_gene: TRBV2
CDR3aa: ASSEGALPNTGELF

j_gene: .
v_gene: TRBV5-1
CDR3aa: ASSGQNLYEQY

j_gene: TRBJ1-1
v_gene: TRBV11-3
CDR3aa: ASSLKGQNTEAF

j_gene: TRBJ1-5
v_gene: TRBV30
CDR3aa: AWSVLGSNQPQH

j_gene: TRBJ2-1
v_gene: TRBV7-3
CDR3aa: ASSPLPGSNEQF

j_gene: TRBJ1-6
v_gene: TRBV15
CDR3aa: ATSRENRAGGSPLH

j_gene: TRBJ2-7
v_gene: TRBV27
CDR3aa: ASSTSSTYEQY

j_gene: TRBJ2-1
v_gene: TRBV2
CDR3aa: ASSGRVNEQF

j_gene: TRBJ2-7
v_gene: TRBV27
CDR3aa: ASSGPGQGIWEQY

j_gene: TRBJ2-7
v_gene: TRBV4-1
CDR3aa: ASSQDPGEVSLYEQY

j_gene: TRBJ1-2
v_gene: TRBV5-5
CDR3aa: ARSLDRVVCRCT

j_gene: TRBJ2-4
v_gene: TRBV7-9
CDR3aa: ASSLGWDIQY

j_gene: TRBJ2-1
v_gene: TRBV12-5
CDR3aa: ASGFQWRGGPNEQF

j_gene: TRBJ1-2
v_gene: TRBV6-1
CDR3aa: ASTGTGVIYGYT

j_gene: TRBJ2-7
v_gene: TRBV5-4
CDR3aa: ASSLAGPQSSYEQY

j_gene: TRBJ1-4
v_gene: TRBV25-1
CDR3aa: ASTPVGATNEKLF

j_gene: TRBJ2-7
v_gene: TRBV9
CDR3aa: ASSVGGTGGGYEQY

j_gene: TRBJ2-7
v_gene: TRBV13
CDR3aa: ASSLDRGLGYEQY

j_gene: TRBJ2-5
v_gene: TRBV25-1
CDR3aa: ASSESSTGVQETQY

j_gene: TRBJ2-7
v_gene: TRBV19
CDR3aa: ATSGAYYEQY

j_gene: TRBJ2-7
v_gene: TRBV14
CDR3aa: ASSQAPKREPMYKVYEQY

j_gene: TRBJ2-3
v_gene: TRBV9
CDR3aa: ASSVGRGPRADTQY

j_gene: TRBJ1-4
v_gene: TRBV7-6
CDR3aa: ASSLEIGRGEEKLF

j_gene: TRBJ2-3
v_gene: TRBV6-5
CDR3aa: ASSYLSTDTQY

j_gene: TRBJ1-2
v_gene: TRBV4-1
CDR3aa: ASSQEPGGAGGYT

j_gene: TRBJ2-1
v_gene: TRBV7-3
CDR3aa: ASSLKASGGYGNEQF

j_gene: TRBJ2-7
v_gene: TRBV7-9
CDR3aa: ASSSGKLDYEQY

j_gene: TRBJ1-1
v_gene: TRBV5-4
CDR3aa: ASSPRATEAF

j_gene: TRBJ2-7
v_gene: TRBV10-3
CDR3aa: AISESGASYEQY

j_gene: TRBJ2-7
v_gene: TRBV28
CDR3aa: ASTKTGGTGRPYEQY

j_gene: TRBJ2-1
v_gene: TRBV27
CDR3aa: ASSALAGGYNEQF

j_gene: TRBJ1-1
v_gene: TRBV7-6
CDR3aa: ASSPGMLNTEAF

j_gene: TRBJ2-5
v_gene: TRBV7-3
CDR3aa: ASSDGQAQETQY

j_gene: TRBJ2-1
v_gene: TRBV19
CDR3aa: ASSPWTSGGDKQF

j_gene: TRBJ1-5
v_gene: TRBV7-8
CDR3aa: ASSLGTVNQPQH

j_gene: TRBJ1-1
v_gene: TRBV15
CDR3aa: ATSSRQGAQTEAF

j_gene: TRBJ2-7
v_gene: TRBV9
CDR3aa: ASSVGGSYEQY

j_gene: TRBJ2-7
v_gene: TRBV6-1
CDR3aa: ASSVWTSGLSYEQY

j_gene: TRBJ2-5
v_gene: TRBV28
CDR3aa: ASSLTSGRGPIQETQY

j_gene: TRBJ1-1
v_gene: TRBV5-5
CDR3aa: ASIHTEAF

j_gene: TRBJ1-5
v_gene: TRBV4-1
CDR3aa: ASSQAGDYSNQPQH

j_gene: TRBJ2-1
v_gene: TRBV6-6
CDR3aa: ASKVLAGGSNEQF

j_gene: TRBJ2-1
v_gene: TRBV7-9
CDR3aa: ASSGTSGDNGNEQF

j_gene: TRBJ1-6
v_gene: TRBV4-1
CDR3aa: ASSQDSGNSPLH